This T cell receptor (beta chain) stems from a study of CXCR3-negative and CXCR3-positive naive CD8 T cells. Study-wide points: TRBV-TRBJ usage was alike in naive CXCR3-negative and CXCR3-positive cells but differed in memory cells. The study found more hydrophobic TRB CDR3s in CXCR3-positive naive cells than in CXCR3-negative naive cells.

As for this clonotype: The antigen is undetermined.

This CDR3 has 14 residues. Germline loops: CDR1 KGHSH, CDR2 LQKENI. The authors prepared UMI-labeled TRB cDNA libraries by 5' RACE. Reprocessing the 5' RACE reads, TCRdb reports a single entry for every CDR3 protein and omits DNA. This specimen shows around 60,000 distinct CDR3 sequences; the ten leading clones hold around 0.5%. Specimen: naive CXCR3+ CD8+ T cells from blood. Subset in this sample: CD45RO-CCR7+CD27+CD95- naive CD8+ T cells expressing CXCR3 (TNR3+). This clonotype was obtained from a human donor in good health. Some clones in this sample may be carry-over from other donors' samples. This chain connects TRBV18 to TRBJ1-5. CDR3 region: CASSPRGPNQPQHF.